This TCR beta chain comes out of a study of T cell repertoires in cytomegalovirus infection. MiXCR, run by TCRdb on the reads, gives a single entry per CDR3 protein. The repertoire consists of around 770,000 distinct CDR3 sequences, with 25% to 35% occurring once and the leading ten covering about an eighth. V dropped 4 bases and J dropped 3 bases, with 15 bases sitting between them. The germline V gene has CDR1 MNHNY and CDR2 SVGAGI (reference sequence). The CDR3 has 15 amino acids. Concerning this clonotype itself: The target antigen is unknown.

V gene TRBV6-6 combines with J gene TRBJ1-2, with D possibly matching TRBD1 (5 bases). The receptor was isolated from a human donor in good health (CMV status not recorded). Some clones in this sample may be carry-over from other donors' samples. The material was cultured CD8+ T cells from PBMCs, obtained from culture after CMV antigen stimulation. The CDR3 sequence: CASSWTAGTDYGYTF. As DNA, the CDR3 is TGTGCCAGCAGTTGGACCGCCGGGACGGACTATGGCTACACCTTC.